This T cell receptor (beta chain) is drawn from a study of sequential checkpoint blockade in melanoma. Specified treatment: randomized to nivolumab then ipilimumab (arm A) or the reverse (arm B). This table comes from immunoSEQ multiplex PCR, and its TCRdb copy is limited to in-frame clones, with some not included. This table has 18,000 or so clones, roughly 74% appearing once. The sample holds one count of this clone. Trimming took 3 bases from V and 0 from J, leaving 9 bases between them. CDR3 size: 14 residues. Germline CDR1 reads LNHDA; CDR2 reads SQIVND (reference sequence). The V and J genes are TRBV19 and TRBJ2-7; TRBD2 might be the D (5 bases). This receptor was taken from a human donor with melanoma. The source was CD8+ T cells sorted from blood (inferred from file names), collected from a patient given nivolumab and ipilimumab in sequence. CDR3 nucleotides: TGTGCCAGTAGTATTACGGGATCCTCCTACGAGCAGTACTTC. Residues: CASSITGSSYEQYF.